Listed below are T cell receptor beta chains from one sample, sequenced in a study of regulatory T cells in long-lasting Graves disease. TCRdb ran MiXCR on the multiplex PCR reads and lists one entry per CDR3 protein. In the table there are 700,000 or so distinct CDR3 sequences, around 30% of which are singletons. This sample comprised peripheral blood mononuclear cells (PBMCs), obtained when the disease was refractory, from a patient treated with antithyroid drugs. These receptors all stem from a female donor with Graves disease. Both conserved end residues are part of each CDR3. Each record gives: CDR3 protein, V gene, D gene, clone size. The D gene is left open where the match is weak. A clone size is listed for some rows: how often the clone was seen (once, few, many), or a class if it is expanded.

CDR3 protein: CSATRQGSQPQHF
V gene: TRBV20-1
D gene: TRBD1
clone size: -

CDR3 protein: CASSKDREDQPQHF
V gene: TRBV7-9
D gene: TRBD1
clone size: few

CDR3 protein: CASSFGGSISNQPQHF
V gene: TRBV12-3/TRBV12-4
D gene: -
clone size: many

CDR3 protein: CASRGQLFATNEKLFF
V gene: TRBV5-8
D gene: -
clone size: -

CDR3 protein: CSATSGGSYEQYF
V gene: TRBV20-1
D gene: -
clone size: few

CDR3 protein: CASSLFPYSNQPQHF
V gene: TRBV27
D gene: -
clone size: few

CDR3 protein: CASSESGRVATYEQYF
V gene: TRBV10-2
D gene: -
clone size: -

CDR3 protein: CASTAGTENYGYTF
V gene: TRBV7-9
D gene: TRBD1
clone size: -

CDR3 protein: CASSGVGANVLTF
V gene: TRBV6-1
D gene: -
clone size: few

CDR3 protein: CASKRGGQGETQYF
V gene: TRBV2
D gene: -
clone size: many

CDR3 protein: CASSIGVTGDSYGYTF
V gene: TRBV19
D gene: -
clone size: many

CDR3 protein: CASSWRTSGEEQYF
V gene: TRBV12-3/TRBV12-4
D gene: TRBD2
clone size: many

CDR3 protein: CSARPGEYSNQPQHF
V gene: TRBV20-1
D gene: -
clone size: -

CDR3 protein: CASSLGTHGGTEAFF
V gene: TRBV7-6
D gene: -
clone size: -

CDR3 protein: CASSFDRVGSPLHF
V gene: TRBV5-1
D gene: TRBD1
clone size: -

CDR3 protein: CASSGASGLTGELFF
V gene: TRBV2
D gene: TRBD2
clone size: -

CDR3 protein: CASSQGTWTKSGYTF
V gene: TRBV3-1
D gene: -
clone size: -

CDR3 protein: CAISEDYGYTF
V gene: TRBV10-3
D gene: -
clone size: many

CDR3 protein: CASSYQRTTEAFF
V gene: TRBV6-2/TRBV6-3
D gene: -
clone size: many

CDR3 protein: CASSYPQTGRAGELFF
V gene: TRBV6-5
D gene: -
clone size: -

CDR3 protein: CSATRQNQPQHF
V gene: TRBV20-1
D gene: -
clone size: -

CDR3 protein: CASPRTGLNTEAFF
V gene: TRBV6-1
D gene: TRBD1
clone size: many

CDR3 protein: CASSLWAEVENYGYTF
V gene: TRBV28
D gene: -
clone size: -

CDR3 protein: CASSSDSLTFGYTF
V gene: TRBV7-9
D gene: -
clone size: few

CDR3 protein: CASALRRGNSDQPQHF
V gene: TRBV12-5
D gene: -
clone size: few

CDR3 protein: CASSLRGYSNQPQHF
V gene: TRBV28
D gene: -
clone size: -

CDR3 protein: CASSQEGAGEGYTF
V gene: TRBV4-2
D gene: -
clone size: -

CDR3 protein: CSGPGQGPILNQPQHF
V gene: TRBV29-1
D gene: TRBD1
clone size: -

CDR3 protein: CASSSPIGERTYEQYF
V gene: TRBV5-5
D gene: -
clone size: -

CDR3 protein: CASSPSGSLNYGYTF
V gene: TRBV28
D gene: -
clone size: few

CDR3 protein: CASSQVLGRYNSPLHF
V gene: TRBV14
D gene: -
clone size: few

CDR3 protein: CASRTFDRENTEAFF
V gene: TRBV19
D gene: TRBD1
clone size: few

CDR3 protein: CASTTLGQPGTEAFF
V gene: TRBV28
D gene: TRBD1
clone size: many

CDR3 protein: CASRLDRGGNQPQHF
V gene: TRBV27
D gene: TRBD1
clone size: few

CDR3 protein: CASSLGGPHYEQYF
V gene: TRBV7-9
D gene: -
clone size: -

CDR3 protein: CASSLFPPEPSYEQYF
V gene: TRBV11-2
D gene: -
clone size: -

CDR3 protein: CAISESGTSGETQYF
V gene: TRBV10-3
D gene: TRBD2
clone size: -

CDR3 protein: CASKPGTGGAEQYF
V gene: TRBV28
D gene: TRBD1
clone size: few

CDR3 protein: CATSETGSQPQHF
V gene: TRBV24-1
D gene: -
clone size: -

CDR3 protein: CASSYFGRLNTEAFF
V gene: TRBV6-5
D gene: -
clone size: -

CDR3 protein: CASPRDSNTGELFF
V gene: TRBV2
D gene: TRBD1
clone size: many

CDR3 protein: CASSFDGKSYEQYF
V gene: TRBV11-2
D gene: -
clone size: -

CDR3 protein: CSVASRSREETQYF
V gene: TRBV29-1
D gene: -
clone size: many

CDR3 protein: CASSLRIIGGRLAEAFF
V gene: TRBV27
D gene: -
clone size: -

CDR3 protein: CASSGGPSYEQYF
V gene: TRBV5-1
D gene: -
clone size: -

CDR3 protein: CASSSDDRAEAFF
V gene: TRBV7-3
D gene: TRBD1
clone size: few

CDR3 protein: CSARTGGRTEAFF
V gene: TRBV20-1
D gene: TRBD1
clone size: -

CDR3 protein: CASSLSSLYGYTF
V gene: TRBV5-1
D gene: -
clone size: many

CDR3 protein: CASRGQGWAGELFF
V gene: TRBV12-3/TRBV12-4
D gene: TRBD1
clone size: -

CDR3 protein: CASSLWATSEHSEQYF
V gene: TRBV5-1
D gene: TRBD2
clone size: few

CDR3 protein: CAISPGLASTDTQYF
V gene: TRBV10-3
D gene: TRBD2
clone size: once

CDR3 protein: CASSQLQGIPNTEAFF
V gene: TRBV4-3
D gene: -
clone size: -

CDR3 protein: CASSLSHQETQYF
V gene: TRBV19
D gene: -
clone size: many

CDR3 protein: CASTIGTGYGYTF
V gene: TRBV6-1
D gene: TRBD1
clone size: many

CDR3 protein: CATRGLAQETQYF
V gene: TRBV2
D gene: -
clone size: many

CDR3 protein: CSARGTGGGTEAFF
V gene: TRBV20-1
D gene: TRBD1
clone size: -

CDR3 protein: CASSQDLWTARDNEKLFF
V gene: TRBV3-1
D gene: -
clone size: -